The 4 T cell receptor beta chains below all came from one sample that was sequenced in a study of blood T cell repertoires in COVID-19. Assay used: immunoSEQ multiplex PCR; TCRdb lists only in-frame clones, some missing. The data hold fewer than 300,000 clones, with more than 75% observed a single time. The sequencing input was peripheral blood. The origin of the receptors is a woman aged 40 to 55 who had recovered from COVID-19.

V gene TRBV9 combines with J gene TRBJ1-4; D is undetermined. Trimming took 3 bases from V and 8 from J, leaving 23 bases between them. CDR1 SGDLS and CDR2 YYNGEE come from the germline V gene. The CDR3 is 17 amino acids. The DNA of the CDR3 is TGTGCCAGCAGCGCCTCACAAACCGAGGGCGAGAGGGAAAAACTGTTTTTT. Translated, it gives CASSASQTEGEREKLFF.

Details on this clone: Other DNA sequences in the same sample also yield this CDR3. This chain joins TRBV7-2 and TRBJ2-2; possibly TRBD2 for D (5 bases). This CDR3 comprises 13 residues. Looked up from germline, CDR1 is SGHTA and CDR2 is FQGNSA. V lost 5 bases to trimming and J lost 5 bases, with 9 bases between them. CDR3 amino acids: CASSPTGTGELFF. The CDR3 DNA reads TGTGCCAGCAGCCCAACGGGGACCGGGGAGCTGTTTTTT.

This rearrangement joins TRBV15 to TRBJ2-1; 13 bases agree with TRBD2. The ends lost 0 bases at V and 9 bases at J; junction bases unmatched: 8. This CDR3 region has 17 residues. Germline V CDR1 and CDR2: LNHNV, YYDKDF (reference sequence). CDR3 region: CATSRDLGLAGDGEQFF. For the CDR3, the DNA is TGTGCCACCAGCAGAGACCTCGGACTAGCGGGAGACGGTGAGCAGTTCTTC.

The rearrangement links TRBV30 to TRBJ1-4; possibly TRBD1 for D (6 bases). Germline CDR1 and CDR2: GTSNPN and SVGIG (reference sequence). The CDR3 extends over 15 amino acids. Trimming pared 5 bases from V and 5 bases from J, leaving 18 bases between. Here the CDR3 reads CAWGNGGRSNEKLFF. In DNA, the CDR3 is TGTGCCTGGGGAAACGGGGGGCGGTCGAATGAAAAACTGTTTTTT. Full variable domain (outside the CDR3, taken from reference TRBV30 and TRBJ1-4): SQTIHQWPATLVQPVGSPLSLECTVEGTSNPNLYWYRQAAGRGLQLLFYSVGIGQISSEVPQNLSASRPQDRQFILSSKKLLLSDSGFYLCAWGNGGRSNEKLFFGSGTQLSVL.